This entry describes one TCR beta chain. The data derive from a study of shared clonotypes between healthy human individuals. Germline lookup yields CDR1 SGDLS and CDR2 YYNGEE. V gave up 0 bases and J gave up 0 bases, with 11 bases separating them. There are 16 residues in the CDR3. CD8 cells regarded as naive lacked CD45RO, were positively chosen for CCR7, and omitted terminally differentiated effector memory CD45RA+ cells. Profiled with immunoSEQ multiplex PCR; TCRdb holds only in-frame clones, not every one. The table lists more than 2 million clones, just under 95% of them singletons, with around 1.8% in the top ten.

The clonotype was recovered from a man aged 18 to 29 in good health. Some clones in this sample may be carry-over from other donors' samples. Sequencing was done on a sample of naive CD8+ T cells from PBMCs. The genes are TRBV9 and TRBJ2-3; D call uncertain. CDR3 nucleotide sequence: TGTGCCAGCAGCGTAGGGGCGGCCTCTAGCACAGATACGCAGTATTTT. It codes for CASSVGAASSTDTQYF. Looking up the rest from reference TRBV9 and TRBJ2-3 gives the full variable domain: DSGVTQTPKHLITATGQRVTLRCSPRSGDLSVYWYQQSLDQGLQFLIQYYNGEERAKGNILERFSAQQFPDLHSELNLSSLELGDSALYFCASSVGAASSTDTQYFGPGTRLTVL.